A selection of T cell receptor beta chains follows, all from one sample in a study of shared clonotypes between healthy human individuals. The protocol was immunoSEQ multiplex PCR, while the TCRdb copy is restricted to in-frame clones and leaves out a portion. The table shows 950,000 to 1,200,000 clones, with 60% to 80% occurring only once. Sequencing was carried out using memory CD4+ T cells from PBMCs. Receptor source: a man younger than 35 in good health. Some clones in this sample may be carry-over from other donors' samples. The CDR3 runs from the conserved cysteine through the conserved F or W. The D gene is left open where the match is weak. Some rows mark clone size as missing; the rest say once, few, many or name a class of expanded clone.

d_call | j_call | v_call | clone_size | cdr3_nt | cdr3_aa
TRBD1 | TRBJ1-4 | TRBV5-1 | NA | TGCGCCAGCAGCAAAGGACAGGGGGTTTCTGAAAAACTGTTTTTT | CASSKGQGVSEKLFF
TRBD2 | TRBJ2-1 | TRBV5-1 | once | TGCGCCAGCAGCTTGGTAGAGATAGCGGGAGGGTCCTACAATGAGCAGTTCTTC | CASSLVEIAGGSYNEQFF
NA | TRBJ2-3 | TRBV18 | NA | TGTGCCAGCTCACGGTCGAACCCCACAGATACGCAGTATTTT | CASSRSNPTDTQYF
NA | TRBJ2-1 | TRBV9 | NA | TGTGCCAGCAGGGGGACCCGTAATGAGCAGTTCTTC | CASRGTRNEQFF
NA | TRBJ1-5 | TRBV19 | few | TGTGCCAGTAGTCGAGGGCTAGGACAGCCCCAGCATTTT | CASSRGLGQPQHF
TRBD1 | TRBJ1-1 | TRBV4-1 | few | TGCGCCAGCAGCCAAGATCGGGGGCAGGGGGCTGCTTTCTTT | CASSQDRGQGAAFF
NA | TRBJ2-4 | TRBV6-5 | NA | TGTGCCAGCCAGTCACAGGCGGCCAAAAACATTCAGTACTTC | CASQSQAAKNIQYF
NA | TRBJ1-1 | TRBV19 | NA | TGTGCCAGTAGGCGGGGGGCCTTGAACACTGAAGCTTTCTTT | CASRRGALNTEAFF
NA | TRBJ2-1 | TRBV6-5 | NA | TGTGCCAGCAGTTACCAGACAGACTATGAGCAGTTCTTC | CASSYQTDYEQFF
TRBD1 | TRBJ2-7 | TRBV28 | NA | TGTGCCAGCAGACCGACAGGGGAAGTCTACGAGCAGTACTTC | CASRPTGEVYEQYF
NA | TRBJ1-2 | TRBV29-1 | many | TGCAGCGTTGAAGACCATAACTATGGCTACACCTTC | CSVEDHNYGYTF
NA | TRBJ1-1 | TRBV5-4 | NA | TGTGCCAGCAGTTTAATTGACAGAAACACTGAAGCTTTCTTT | CASSLIDRNTEAFF
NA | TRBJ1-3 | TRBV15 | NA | TGTGCCACCAGCAGAGATCGTGAGGCAGAAAATATTGGAAACACCATATATTTT | CATSRDREAENIGNTIYF
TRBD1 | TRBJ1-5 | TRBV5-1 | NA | TGTGCCAGCAGCACGACAGGGGGGAATCAGCCCCAGCATTTT | CASSTTGGNQPQHF
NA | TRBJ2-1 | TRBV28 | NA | TGTGCCAGCAGTCCCCGGACAAGAAACAATGAGCAGTTCTTC | CASSPRTRNNEQFF
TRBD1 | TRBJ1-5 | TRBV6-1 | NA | TGTGCCAGCAGTGAAGCGACCTCAGGGGGGAGTCAGCCCCAGCATTTT | CASSEATSGGSQPQHF
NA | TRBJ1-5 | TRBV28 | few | TGTGCCAGCAGCTCGGGGAGTCTCAAACACGGGCCCCAGCATTTT | CASSSGSLKHGPQHF
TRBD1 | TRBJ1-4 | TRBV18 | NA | TGTGCCAGCTCACCACGGGACAGACCGAATGAAAAACTGTTTTTT | CASSPRDRPNEKLFF
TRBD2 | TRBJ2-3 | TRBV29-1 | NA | TGCAGCGCCGCCGGGACTAGCTCTTCCACAGATACGCAGTATTTT | CSAAGTSSSTDTQYF
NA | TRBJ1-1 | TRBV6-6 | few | TGTGCCAGCAGTTATTCCAACACTGAAGCTTTCTTT | CASSYSNTEAFF